These 25 T cell receptor beta chains were sequenced from one sample in a study of T cell repertoires in cytomegalovirus infection. Their antigen targets remain unknown. TCRdb used MiXCR to reprocess the reads, holding one entry per CDR3 protein. There are hundreds of thousands of distinct CDR3 sequences in the sample; about 30% occur only once, and about 20% lies in the top ten. The sample consisted of cultured PBMCs, taken from culture after CMV antigen stimulation. The receptors stem from a human donor in good health (CMV status not recorded). Some clones in this sample may be carry-over from other donors' samples.

The rearrangement joins TRBV5-1 to TRBJ2-1; 8 positions agree with TRBD2. Trimming took 3 bases from V and 6 from J; bases not matched to a gene: 14. The length of the CDR3 is 17 residues. In germline, CDR1 is SGHRS, CDR2 YFSETQ. As DNA, the CDR3 is TGCGCCAGCAGCTCCCTACCACTAGCGGTGGACAGCAATGAGCAGTTCTTC. This codes for CASSSLPLAVDSNEQFF.

The V call is TRBV12-3 or TRBV12-4, the J call TRBJ1-1, with a possible D match to TRBD1 (5 bases). The germline V and J ends were trimmed by 3 bases and 9 bases, with 11 bases remaining between them. This CDR3 has 12 residues. CDR3 sequence reads: CASSLRPGQAFF. DNA for the CDR3: TGTGCCAGCAGTTTGAGGCCGGGGCAAGCTTTCTTT.

As DNA, the CDR3 is TGCAGTGCTTCGGACTCCACACGGGACTATGGCTACACCTTC. Amino acids: CSASDSTRDYGYTF. The rearrangement uses TRBV20-1 and TRBJ1-2, with unresolved D. The CDR3 contains 14 residues. Germline assignment: CDR1 DFQATT and CDR2 SNEGSKA (reference sequence). V was clipped by 5 bases and J by 3 bases, with 16 bases between them.

This chain uses TRBV6-5 with TRBJ2-7, with D hard to call. Germline V gives CDR1 MNHEY, CDR2 SVGAGI. CDR3 length: 14 amino acids. V dropped 1 base and J dropped 4 bases, with 11 bases sitting between them. CDR3 protein: CASSYYLNKYEQYF. CDR3 coding DNA: TGTGCCAGCAGTTACTATTTAAACAAATACGAGCAGTACTTC.

DNA of the CDR3: TGTGCCAGTAGTTCCGGCCGGTGGGGCGCTAAGAGCATGAACACTGAAGCTTTCTTT. As protein: CASSSGRWGAKSMNTEAFF. The chain links TRBV19 to TRBJ1-1, with a possible D match to TRBD1 (5 bases). Trimming pared 5 bases from V and 0 bases from J, leaving 25 bases between. This CDR3 is built from 19 residues. Per the germline V gene, CDR1 is LNHDA and CDR2 is SQIVND (reference sequence).

This clonotype was observed a handful of times. The chain recombines TRBV4-1 with TRBJ2-7; TRBD1 might be the D (6 bases). Between the trimmed V and J ends, which lost 3 bases and 5 bases, there was a span of 20 bases. CDR1 MGHRA and CDR2 YSYEKL come from the germline V gene. CDR3 length: 16 amino acids. The CDR3, as DNA: TGCGCCAGCAGCCACGGCACAGACAGGTTAGTGGACGAGCAGTACTTC. Its protein is CASSHGTDRLVDEQYF.

This clonotype was counted between two and nine times. The J gene is TRBJ2-1, the V gene TRBV7-6; 12 nucleotides align to TRBD2. The junction had 8 bases not matched to a gene; V was cut back by 5 bases and J by 9 bases. The germline CDR1 and CDR2 sequences are SGHVS and FNYEAQ. This CDR3 is built from 15 residues. The CDR3 reads CASSLTSGSGAEQFF. CDR3 in DNA: TGTGCCAGCAGCCTGACTAGCGGGAGTGGTGCTGAGCAGTTCTTC.

The CDR3 sequence: CSVDVFSTDTQYF. The CDR3 DNA follows: TGCAGCGTTGATGTGTTTTCGACAGATACGCAGTATTTT. The chain links TRBV29-1 to TRBJ2-3; unclear D gene. Looked up from germline, CDR1 is SQVTM and CDR2 is ANQGSEA. Trimming took 3 bases from V and 3 from J, leaving 10 bases between them. This CDR3 comprises 13 residues.

V and J are TRBV7-9 and TRBJ2-3; D assignment may be TRBD1 or TRBD2 (5 bases each). The ends were cut back, 5 bases at V and 5 bases at J, with 17 bases in the middle. Germline-derived CDR1 and CDR2 are SEHNR and FQNEAQ (reference sequence). The CDR3 runs 15 residues. The CDR3 reads CASSQSGLAEDTQYF. Here the CDR3 DNA reads TGTGCCAGCAGCCAATCGGGGCTCGCGGAAGATACGCAGTATTTT.

This clonotype showed up just a few times. The rearrangement joins TRBV7-2 to TRBJ2-7; possible D gene TRBD2, 6 bases. V shed 1 base and J shed 12 bases, with 16 bases lying between them. CDR1 and CDR2 from the germline V gene are SGHTA and FQGNSA. The CDR3 consists of 13 residues. CDR3 nucleotide sequence: TGTGCCAGCAGCTTAGATTGGGAGGACCATCGGTACTTC. Translation gives CASSLDWEDHRYF.

The chain uses TRBV10-2 and TRBJ1-1; D gene uncertain. The CDR3 runs 14 residues. V lost 3 bases and J lost 5, with 13 bases in between. CDR1 is WSHSY, CDR2 SAAADI, per germline. The CDR3 nucleotides are TGCGCCAGCAGTGATCGCACCCGAGGGACTGAAGCTTTCTTT. Its protein is CASSDRTRGTEAFF.

The chain couples TRBV7-6 to TRBJ2-3; D is tentatively TRBD1 or TRBD2 (5 bases each). The CDR3 covers 13 residues. V was pared by 5 bases and J by 5 bases, with 11 bases between. Per germline, CDR1 SGHVS and CDR2 FNYEAQ. The CDR3, as DNA: TGTGCCAGCAGCCCTCCGAGGGGAGATACGCAGTATTTT. Amino acids: CASSPPRGDTQYF.

This clonotype was picked up a small number of times. V is TRBV6-2 or TRBV6-3 and J is TRBJ2-7; perhaps D is TRBD1 or TRBD2 (5 bases each). Trimming left V 6 bases short and J 4 bases short, with 25 bases between. The CDR3 sequence is 17 residues long. Germline-derived CDR1 and CDR2 are MNHEY and SVGEGT. CDR3 sequence (DNA): TGTGCCAGCAGCCCCTTACCGGGCCTTCAAGGGGAGTACGAGCAGTACTTC. Translating gives CASSPLPGLQGEYEQYF.

This chain connects TRBV6-6 to TRBJ2-1, with 8 positions matching TRBD2. The germline gives CDR1 MNHNY, CDR2 SVGAGI (reference sequence). This CDR3 comprises 11 residues. With V trimmed by 6 bases and J by 12 bases, 4 bases remained unmatched. The CDR3 sequence: CASSAGGRQFF. CDR3 DNA sequence: TGTGCCAGCAGCGCGGGGGGACGGCAGTTCTTC.

Ten or more counts support this clonotype. This rearrangement joins TRBV7-2 to TRBJ2-3; D is uncertain. V was cut by 3 bases and J by 4 bases, with 5 bases left in between. The CDR3 has 12 amino acids. Per the germline V gene, CDR1 is SGHTA and CDR2 is FQGNSA. The CDR3 DNA reads as TGTGCCAGCAGCTTGTATTCAGATACGCAGTATTTT. As protein: CASSLYSDTQYF.

The chain recombines TRBV7-6 with TRBJ2-7, with D uncertain. The germline V gene has CDR1 SGHVS and CDR2 FNYEAQ. Trimming removed 6 bases at V and 2 bases at J, with 14 bases between. CDR3 length: 14 residues. This chain's CDR3 is CASRLQHATYEQYF. In nucleotides, the CDR3 is TGTGCCAGCAGACTGCAACACGCAACCTACGAGCAGTACTTC.

This chain links TRBV11-2 with TRBJ2-3; D remains unclear. The V gene's germline CDR1 is SGHAT and CDR2 FQNNGV. V dropped 4 bases and J dropped 1 base, with 12 bases sitting between them. This CDR3 has 15 residues. CDR3 bases: TGTGCCAGCAGCTCAGACGGATCCCGCACAGATACGCAGTATTTT. Protein product: CASSSDGSRTDTQYF.

V and J are TRBV4-1 and TRBJ2-3, with TRBD2 identical over 9 bases. Germline V CDR1 and CDR2: MGHRA, YSYEKL. V gave up 6 bases and J gave up 4 bases; unmatched junction bases: 14. The CDR3 has 17 residues. CDR3 sequence (DNA): TGCGCCAGCAGTCGAGGGAGGGGCGGGAGGGGCCCAGATACGCAGTATTTT. It specifies CASSRGRGGRGPDTQYF.

V is TRBV7-3 and J is TRBJ2-2; D gene unclear. V shed 6 bases and J shed 5 bases, with 13 bases lying between them. The germline V gene has CDR1 SGHTA and CDR2 FQGTGA. The CDR3 sequence is 14 residues long. CDR3 protein: CASRAAGKTGELFF. DNA of the CDR3: TGTGCCAGCAGGGCGGCAGGAAAAACCGGGGAGCTGTTTTTT.

V gene TRBV7-6 combines with J gene TRBJ1-6, with 7 nucleotides matching TRBD1. This CDR3 is 16 amino acids long. V trimming: 5 bases; J trimming: 6 bases; junction bases outside the gene matches: 10. Per the germline V gene, CDR1 is SGHVS and CDR2 is FNYEAQ. This CDR3 is CASSGGQAGGNSPLHF. CDR3 DNA: TGTGCCAGCAGCGGTGGACAGGCTGGGGGTAATTCACCCCTCCACTTT.

V is TRBV28 and J is TRBJ1-3, with a tentative D call TRBD1 (6 bases). Trimming shortened V by 2 bases and J by 3 bases, and 11 bases separated the two germline ends. This CDR3 has 15 residues. Germline V CDR1 and CDR2: MDHEN, SYDVKM. CDR3 in amino acids: CASSLGGVGGNTIYF. Written as DNA, the CDR3 is TGTGCCAGCAGTTTAGGGGGCGTCGGTGGAAACACCATATATTTT.

The chain joins TRBV6-1 to TRBJ2-3, with TRBD2 matching 9 bases. The J segment lost 5 bases and the V segment lost 6 bases, leaving 6 bases of the junction unmatched. CDR1 is MNHNS and CDR2 is SASEGT in the germline V gene. CDR3 length: 14 residues. CDR3 sequence reads: CASRVAGVRDTQYF. In DNA form, the CDR3 reads TGTGCCAGCAGAGTAGCGGGAGTAAGAGATACGCAGTATTTT.

There are many counts of this clonotype. The J gene is TRBJ2-7, the V gene TRBV7-2; 12 bases fit TRBD2. This CDR3 contains 16 residues. From germline, CDR1 is SGHTA and CDR2 FQGNSA. Trimming cost V 5 bases and J 3 bases; bases outside gene matches: 8. CDR3: CASSPQLAGGDYEQYF. The CDR3 DNA sequence: TGTGCCAGCAGCCCCCAACTAGCGGGGGGTGACTACGAGCAGTACTTC.

The V call is TRBV6-5, the J call TRBJ1-1; weak D call: TRBD1 (5 bases). This CDR3 is built from 14 residues. Trimming took 2 bases from V and 0 from J, leaving 7 bases between them. The germline gives CDR1 MNHEY, CDR2 SVGAGI. CDR3 DNA sequence: TGTGCCAGCAGTTACGGGACTATGAACACTGAAGCTTTCTTT. This gives the protein CASSYGTMNTEAFF.

The V gene is TRBV7-9, the J gene TRBJ1-2; D is undetermined. With 5 bases removed from V and 4 bases from J, the gap between germline ends came to 14 bases. This CDR3 is built from 14 residues. Germline CDR1 SEHNR, CDR2 FQNEAQ (reference sequence). DNA of the CDR3: TGTGCCAGCAGCCTCTACACTCACCTCTATGGCTACACCTTC. Its translation: CASSLYTHLYGYTF.